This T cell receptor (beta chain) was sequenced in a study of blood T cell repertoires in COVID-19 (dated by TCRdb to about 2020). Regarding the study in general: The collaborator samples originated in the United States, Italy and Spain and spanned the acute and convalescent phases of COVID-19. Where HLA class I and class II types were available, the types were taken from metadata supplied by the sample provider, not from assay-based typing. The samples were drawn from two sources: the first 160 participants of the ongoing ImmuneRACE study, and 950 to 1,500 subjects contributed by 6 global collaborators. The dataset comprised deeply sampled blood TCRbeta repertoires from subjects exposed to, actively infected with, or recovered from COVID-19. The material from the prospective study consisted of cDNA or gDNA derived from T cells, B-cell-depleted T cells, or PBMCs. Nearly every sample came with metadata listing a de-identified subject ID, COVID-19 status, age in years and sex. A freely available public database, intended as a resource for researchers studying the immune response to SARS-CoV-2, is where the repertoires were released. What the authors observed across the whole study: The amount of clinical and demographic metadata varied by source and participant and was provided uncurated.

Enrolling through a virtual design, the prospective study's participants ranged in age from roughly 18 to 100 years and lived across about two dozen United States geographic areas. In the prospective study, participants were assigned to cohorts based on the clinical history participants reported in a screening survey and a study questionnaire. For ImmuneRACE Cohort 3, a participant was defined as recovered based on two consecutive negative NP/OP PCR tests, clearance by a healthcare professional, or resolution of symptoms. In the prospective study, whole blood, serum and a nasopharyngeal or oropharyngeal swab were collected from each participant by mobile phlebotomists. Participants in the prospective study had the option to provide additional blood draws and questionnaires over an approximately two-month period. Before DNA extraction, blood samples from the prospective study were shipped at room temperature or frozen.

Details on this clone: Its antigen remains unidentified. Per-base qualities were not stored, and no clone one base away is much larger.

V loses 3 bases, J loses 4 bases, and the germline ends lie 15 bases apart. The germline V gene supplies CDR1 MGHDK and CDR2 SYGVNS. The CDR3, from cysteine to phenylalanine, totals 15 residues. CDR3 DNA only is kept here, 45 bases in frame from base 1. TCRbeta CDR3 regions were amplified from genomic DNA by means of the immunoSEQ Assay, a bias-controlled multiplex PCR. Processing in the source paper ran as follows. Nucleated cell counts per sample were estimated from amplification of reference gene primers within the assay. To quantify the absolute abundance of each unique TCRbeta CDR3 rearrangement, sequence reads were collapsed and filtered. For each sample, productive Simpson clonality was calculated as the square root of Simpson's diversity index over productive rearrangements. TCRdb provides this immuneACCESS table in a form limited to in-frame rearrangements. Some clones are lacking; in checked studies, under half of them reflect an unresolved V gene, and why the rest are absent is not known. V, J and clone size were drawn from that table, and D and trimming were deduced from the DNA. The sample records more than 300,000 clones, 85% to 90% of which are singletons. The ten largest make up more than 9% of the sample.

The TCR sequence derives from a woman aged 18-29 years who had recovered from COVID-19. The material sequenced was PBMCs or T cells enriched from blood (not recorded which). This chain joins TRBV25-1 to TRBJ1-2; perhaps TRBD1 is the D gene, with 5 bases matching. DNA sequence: TGTGCCAGCAGTGATACAACAGGAATAGGCTATGGCTACACCTTC. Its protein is CASSDTTGIGYGYTF.